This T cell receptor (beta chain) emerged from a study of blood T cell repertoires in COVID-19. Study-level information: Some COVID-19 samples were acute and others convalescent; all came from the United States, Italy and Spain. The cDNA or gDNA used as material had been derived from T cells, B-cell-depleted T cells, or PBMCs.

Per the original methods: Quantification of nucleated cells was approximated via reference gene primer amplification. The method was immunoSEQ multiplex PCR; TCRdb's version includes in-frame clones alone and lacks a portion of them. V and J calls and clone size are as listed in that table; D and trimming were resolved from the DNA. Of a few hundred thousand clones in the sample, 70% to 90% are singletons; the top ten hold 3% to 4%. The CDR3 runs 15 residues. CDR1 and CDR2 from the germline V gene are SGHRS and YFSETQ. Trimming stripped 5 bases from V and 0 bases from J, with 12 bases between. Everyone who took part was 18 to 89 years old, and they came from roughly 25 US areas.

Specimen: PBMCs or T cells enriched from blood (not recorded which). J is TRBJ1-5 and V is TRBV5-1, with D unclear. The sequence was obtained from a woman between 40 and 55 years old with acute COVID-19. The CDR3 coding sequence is TGCGCCAGCAGATATAACAGAGATAGCAATCAGCCCCAGCATTTT. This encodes CASRYNRDSNQPQHF.